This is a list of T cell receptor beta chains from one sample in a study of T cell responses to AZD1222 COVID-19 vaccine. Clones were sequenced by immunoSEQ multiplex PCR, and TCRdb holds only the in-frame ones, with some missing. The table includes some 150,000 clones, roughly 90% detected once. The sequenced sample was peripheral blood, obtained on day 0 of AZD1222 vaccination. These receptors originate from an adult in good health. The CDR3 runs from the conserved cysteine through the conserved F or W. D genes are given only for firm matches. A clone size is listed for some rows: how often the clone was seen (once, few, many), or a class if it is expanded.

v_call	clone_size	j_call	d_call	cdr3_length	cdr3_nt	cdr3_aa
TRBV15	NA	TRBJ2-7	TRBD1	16	TGTGCCACCAGCAGGGATAGGGGGACAGGGGGCTACGAGCAGTACTTC	CATSRDRGTGGYEQYF
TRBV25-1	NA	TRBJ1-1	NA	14	TGTGCCAGCAGTGAGAGTCCCACGACAGATGAAGCTTTCTTT	CASSESPTTDEAFF
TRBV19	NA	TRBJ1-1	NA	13	TGTGCCAGTAGTATAGCAGGGGAGACTGAAGCTTTCTTT	CASSIAGETEAFF
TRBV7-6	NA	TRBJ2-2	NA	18	TGTGCCAGCAGCCATTACTTCGATTGGGGGGCGAGCGCCGGGGAGCTGTTTTTT	CASSHYFDWGASAGELFF
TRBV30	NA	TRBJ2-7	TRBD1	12	TGTGCCTGGAAGGGGCAGGGGGACGAGCAGTACTTC	CAWKGQGDEQYF
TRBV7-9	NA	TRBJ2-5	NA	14	TGTGCCAGCAGCCCACCCCTAGCCTTAGTGACCCAGTACTTC	CASSPPLALVTQYF
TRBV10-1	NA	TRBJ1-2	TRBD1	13	TGCGCCAGCAGGAGACAGGGGGGCTATGGCTACACCTTC	CASRRQGGYGYTF
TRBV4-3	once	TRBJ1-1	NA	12	TGCGCCAGCAGCCAAGGGTTCAATGAAGCTTTCTTT	CASSQGFNEAFF
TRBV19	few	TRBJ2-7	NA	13	TGTGCCAGTAGTACGAAACAGGGCTACGAGCAGTACTTC	CASSTKQGYEQYF
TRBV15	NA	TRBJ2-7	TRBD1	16	TGTGCCACCAGGATTGCCGGGACAGGGGGCTCTTACGAGCAGTACTTC	CATRIAGTGGSYEQYF
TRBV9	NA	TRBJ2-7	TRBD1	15	TGTGCCAGCAGCGTAGCAGGGGGCGGCTCCTACGAGCAGTACTTC	CASSVAGGGSYEQYF
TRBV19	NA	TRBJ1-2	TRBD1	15	TGTGCCAGTAGTATCCAGGGGGCGGTTCGAACGGGCTACACCTTC	CASSIQGAVRTGYTF
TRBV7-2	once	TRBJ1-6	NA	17	TGTGCCAGCAGCTTAGGGCAGCTGAGGACCTATAATTCACCCCTCCACTTT	CASSLGQLRTYNSPLHF
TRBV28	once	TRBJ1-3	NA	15	TGTGCCAGCAGTTCCTACGGCAACTCTGGAAACACCATATATTTT	CASSSYGNSGNTIYF
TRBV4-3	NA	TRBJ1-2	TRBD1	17	TGCGCCAGCAGCCAAGGAATAAAGGAGGGGGCCGCAAATGGCTACACCTTC	CASSQGIKEGAANGYTF
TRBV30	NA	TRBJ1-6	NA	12	TGTGCCTGGAGTAGGAATAATTCACCCCTCCACTTT	CAWSRNNSPLHF
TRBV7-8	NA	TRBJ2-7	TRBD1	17	TGTGCCAGCAGCTTAGTGGGGGCAGGGGGCGCTTCCTACGAGCAGTACTTC	CASSLVGAGGASYEQYF
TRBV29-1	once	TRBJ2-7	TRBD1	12	TGCAGCGTCGAGGACAGGGGATACGAGCAGTACTTC	CSVEDRGYEQYF
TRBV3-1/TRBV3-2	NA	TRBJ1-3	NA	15	TGTGCCAGCAGCCAAGGGGTTCTGAGAGGAAACACCATATATTTT	CASSQGVLRGNTIYF
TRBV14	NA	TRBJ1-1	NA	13	TGTGCCAGCAGCACAATAGGGGGGAGTGAAGCTTTCTTT	CASSTIGGSEAFF
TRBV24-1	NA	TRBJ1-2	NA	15	TGTGCCACCAGTGATGCGAGCCTAGGGGTCTATGGCTACACCTTC	CATSDASLGVYGYTF
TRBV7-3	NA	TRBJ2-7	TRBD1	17	TGTGCCAGCAGCGCCGGGACAGGGGGCCGGAATTCCTACGAGCAGTACTTC	CASSAGTGGRNSYEQYF
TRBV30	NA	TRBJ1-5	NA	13	TGTGCCTGGAATCTGGGGCCTAATCAGCCCCAGCATTTT	CAWNLGPNQPQHF
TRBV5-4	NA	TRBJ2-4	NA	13	TGTGCCAGCAGCTTCAGGGCCCACGACATTCAGTACTTC	CASSFRAHDIQYF
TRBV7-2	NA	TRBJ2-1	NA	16	TGTGCCAGCAGCTTACACCTAGGAGGGGCCTACAATGAGCAGTTCTTC	CASSLHLGGAYNEQFF
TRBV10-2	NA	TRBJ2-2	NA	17	TGCGCCAGCAGTGAGTCCGGGCAGGGGATAGTCTCCGGGGAGCTGTTTTTT	CASSESGQGIVSGELFF
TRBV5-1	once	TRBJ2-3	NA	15	TGCGCCAGCAGCTTGTGGGCAGACTCAGGAGATACGCAGTATTTT	CASSLWADSGDTQYF
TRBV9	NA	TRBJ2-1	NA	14	TGTGCCAGCAGCCCACAGGGTACCTACAATGAGCAGTTCTTC	CASSPQGTYNEQFF
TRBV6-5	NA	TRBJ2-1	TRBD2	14	TGTGCCAGCAGTCGCCGGGACTACTACAATGAGCAGTTCTTC	CASSRRDYYNEQFF
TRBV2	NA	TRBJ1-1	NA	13	TGTGCCAGCAGTGAGGAGGTTATCACTGAAGCTTTCTTT	CASSEEVITEAFF
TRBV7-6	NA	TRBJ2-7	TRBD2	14	TGTGCCAGCAGCTTAGGTCGGGGGGCCTACGAGCAGTACTTC	CASSLGRGAYEQYF
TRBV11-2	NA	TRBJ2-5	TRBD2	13	TGTGCCAGCAGCTTTCGGCGGGGGGAGACCCAGTACTTC	CASSFRRGETQYF
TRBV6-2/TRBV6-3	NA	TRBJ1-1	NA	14	TGTGCCAGCAGTTACCAGGGGACGCCGGCTGAAGCTTTCTTT	CASSYQGTPAEAFF
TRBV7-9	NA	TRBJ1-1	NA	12	TGTGCCAGCAGCCGGGACAACACTGAAGCTTTCTTT	CASSRDNTEAFF
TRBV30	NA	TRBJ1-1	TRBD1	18	TGTGCCTGGAGTGAAAGGGGGGGGACAGGATCTACTTACACTGAAGCTTTCTTT	CAWSERGGTGSTYTEAFF
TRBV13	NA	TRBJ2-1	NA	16	TGTGCCAGCAGCTCCCCAGTTCGGGGCTCCTACAATGAGCAGTTCTTC	CASSSPVRGSYNEQFF
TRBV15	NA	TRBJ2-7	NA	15	TGTGCCACCAGCAGAGATCTGGCGGTTGCCTACGAGCAGTACTTC	CATSRDLAVAYEQYF
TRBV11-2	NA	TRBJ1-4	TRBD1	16	TGTGCCAGCAGCTTAGGGACAGGTCCCTGGAATGAAAAACTGTTTTTT	CASSLGTGPWNEKLFF
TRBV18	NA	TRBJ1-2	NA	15	TGTGCCAGCTCACGCGGTCCGGGAGACAACTATGGCTACACCTTC	CASSRGPGDNYGYTF
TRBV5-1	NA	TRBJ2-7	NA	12	TGCGCCAGCAGCTTTAACAGGGACGAGCAGTACTTC	CASSFNRDEQYF
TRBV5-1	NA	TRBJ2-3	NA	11	TGCGCCAGCAGCTCTTCAGATACGCAGTATTTT	CASSSSDTQYF
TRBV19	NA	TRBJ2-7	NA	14	TGTGCCAGTAGTCATCAGGGAAGGGCCTACGAGCAGTACTTC	CASSHQGRAYEQYF
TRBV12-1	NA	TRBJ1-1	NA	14	TGTGCCAGCAGCTTTGAAAGATCCGTCACTGAAGCTTTCTTT	CASSFERSVTEAFF
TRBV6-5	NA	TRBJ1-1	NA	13	TGTGCCAGCACCGCCCTTGGGACCACTGAAGCTTTCTTT	CASTALGTTEAFF
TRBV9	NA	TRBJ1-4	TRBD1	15	TGTGCCAGCAGCGCCCCTGGTCAGGGGGGTGAAAAACTGTTTTTT	CASSAPGQGGEKLFF
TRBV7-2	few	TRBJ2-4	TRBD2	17	TGTGCCAGCAGCTCCGTTCCGGGACTAGCGGGAGCAAACATTCAGTACTTC	CASSSVPGLAGANIQYF
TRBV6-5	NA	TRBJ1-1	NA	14	TGTGCCAGCACCTCCGGCCGGGGCCGCTCAGAAGCTTTCTTT	CASTSGRGRSEAFF
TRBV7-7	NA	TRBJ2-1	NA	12	TGTGCCAGCAGCCCGGCTGAGGTTGAGCAGTTCTTC	CASSPAEVEQFF
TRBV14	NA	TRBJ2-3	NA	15	TGTGCCAGCAGCCAAGGGGCACCAAGCACAGATACGCAGTATTTT	CASSQGAPSTDTQYF
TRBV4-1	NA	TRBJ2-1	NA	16	TGCGCCAGCAGCCAAGATACCGCGGGACCGGTAGATGAGCAGTTCTTC	CASSQDTAGPVDEQFF
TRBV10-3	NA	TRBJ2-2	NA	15	TGTGCCATCAGGGGGATTCTACAGGGATCCGGGGAGCTGTTTTTT	CAIRGILQGSGELFF
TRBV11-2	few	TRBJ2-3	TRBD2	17	TGTGCCAGCAGCCCCCTTACCGGGACTAGCGGAGCAGATACGCAGTATTTT	CASSPLTGTSGADTQYF
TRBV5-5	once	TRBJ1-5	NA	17	TGTGCCAGCAGCCATAGCATCAGGGGAGAGGTAGGTCAGCCCCAGCATTTT	CASSHSIRGEVGQPQHF
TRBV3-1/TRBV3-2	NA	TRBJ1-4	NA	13	TGTGCCAGCACCCGGGTAGTAGGTGAAAAACTGTTTTTT	CASTRVVGEKLFF